The 16 T cell receptor beta chains reported below all come from one sample, sequenced in a study of T cells after yellow fever vaccination. TCRdb re-called the 5' RACE reads with MiXCR, one entry per CDR3 protein. The table has some 120,000 distinct CDR3 sequences, 7.4% seen once. Source: CD4+ T cells sorted from PBMCs, taken around 10 days after the first yellow fever vaccination. The receptors here all came from a man in his late teens or twenties who received the YFV17D yellow fever vaccine.

At least ten counts were recorded for this clonotype. The rearrangement joins TRBV29-1 to TRBJ2-5; a weak D match, TRBD1 (5 bases). From germline, CDR1 is SQVTM and CDR2 ANQGSEA. Trimming left V 5 bases short and J 2 bases short, with 6 bases between. The CDR3 extends over 11 amino acids. The CDR3 is CSVRQQETQYF. The CDR3 nucleotides are TGCAGCGTTAGACAGCAAGAGACCCAGTACTTC.

This clonotype has a count of ten or more. V usage is TRBV5-1 and J usage is TRBJ2-3; perhaps TRBD1 as D (7 bases). V was clipped by 6 bases and J by 8 bases, with 19 bases between them. This CDR3 is 14 amino acids long. Germline V gene lookup returns CDR1 SGHRS and CDR2 YFSETQ. In nucleotides, the CDR3 is TGCGCCAGCAAAATCGGAGGGGGCGCGGGTACGCAGTATTTT. Its translation is CASKIGGGAGTQYF.

This clonotype was seen at least ten times. The V and J genes are TRBV6-2 or TRBV6-3 and TRBJ1-1; D possibly corresponds to TRBD1 (5 bases). Trimming pared 7 bases from V and 5 bases from J, leaving 14 bases between. CDR3 length: 13 amino acids. Germline V gives CDR1 MNHEY, CDR2 SVGEGT. CDR3 sequence (DNA): TGTGCCAGCATGAGACAGCTTGGGACTGAAGCTTTCTTT. This codes for CASMRQLGTEAFF.

In this sample, this clonotype turned up many times. The chain employs TRBV5-6 and TRBJ2-2; D is tentatively TRBD1 or TRBD2 (5 bases each). CDR3 size: 16 residues. Germline V gene lookup returns CDR1 SGHDT and CDR2 YYEEEE. Deletions cut 0 bases from V and 4 bases from J, with 13 bases between. The CDR3 reads CASSLDVRAGTGELFF. The CDR3 coding sequence is TGTGCCAGCAGCTTGGACGTCAGGGCGGGCACCGGGGAGCTGTTTTTT.

This clonotype was recorded many times. The CDR3 nucleotides read TGCGCCAGCAGGACGGACAGGGACACAGATACGCAGTATTTT. Its translation is CASRTDRDTDTQYF. The rearrangement uses TRBV5-1 and TRBJ2-3; 8 nucleotides agree with TRBD1. V lost 5 bases and J lost 2; bases outside the gene matches: 4. CDR1 SGHRS and CDR2 YFSETQ come from the germline V gene. CDR3 length equals 14 residues.

As to this clonotype: This may be a read error, as it is one base from a much larger clone. This chain joins TRBV3-1 and TRBJ2-5; D is unresolved. The CDR3 spans 13 residues. Looked up from germline, CDR1 is LGHDT and CDR2 is YNNKEL (reference sequence). The V gene lost 0 bases and the J gene lost 6 bases, with 8 bases spanning the gap. In nucleotides, the CDR3 is TGTGCCAGCAGCCAAGATGTGAGTAAGACCCAGTACTTC. Translated, it gives CASSQDVSKTQYF.

In its sample, this clonotype was seen many times. The rearrangement links TRBV5-1 to TRBJ2-7, with D unresolved. The CDR3 extends over 14 amino acids. CDR1 SGHRS and CDR2 YFSETQ come from the germline V gene. The ends were cut back, 0 bases at V and 0 bases at J, with 7 bases in the middle. DNA for the CDR3: TGCGCCAGCAGCTTGGGGCCTCCCTCCTACGAGCAGTACTTC. Its protein product is CASSLGPPSYEQYF.

This clonotype was found many times. The CDR3 DNA is TGTGCCACCAGCAGACCTATCGGGGTTGTACGCAATGAGCAGTTCTTC. This encodes CATSRPIGVVRNEQFF. The chain links TRBV15 to TRBJ2-1; TRBD2 is a possible D gene (5 bases). Looked up from germline, CDR1 is LNHNV and CDR2 is YYDKDF (reference sequence). The CDR3 sequence is 16 residues long. V shed 2 bases and J shed 6 bases, with 17 bases lying between them.

This clonotype was observed at least ten times. This rearrangement joins TRBV12-3 or TRBV12-4 to TRBJ1-6; D is perhaps TRBD1 (6 bases). Trimming removed 7 bases at V and 4 bases at J, with 17 bases between. This CDR3 region has 16 residues. The CDR3 protein is CASIAGTSNYNSPLHF. CDR3 in DNA: TGTGCCAGCATTGCCGGGACATCGAATTATAATTCACCCCTCCACTTT.

This clonotype was counted at least ten times. This sequence joins TRBV9 and TRBJ2-2, with D hard to call. CDR1 is SGDLS, CDR2 YYNGEE, per germline. Trimming removed 3 bases from V and 8 bases from J, with 14 bases in between. The CDR3 has 14 amino acids. This CDR3 is CASSANSESGELFF. The CDR3 nucleotides are TGTGCCAGCAGCGCGAACAGTGAATCTGGGGAGCTGTTTTTT.

This clonotype occurred many times. J is TRBJ2-1 and V is TRBV11-1; unclear D gene. Deletions cut 5 bases from V and 0 bases from J, with 23 bases between. CDR1 is SGHAT, CDR2 FQDESV, per germline (reference sequence). This CDR3 is 19 amino acids long. The CDR3 region is CASSALRKMGNYSYNEQFF. As DNA, the CDR3 is TGTGCCAGCAGCGCCCTCAGGAAAATGGGGAATTACTCCTACAATGAGCAGTTCTTC.

This clonotype was seen many times. V gene TRBV27 combines with J gene TRBJ2-5; 12 positions match TRBD2. The ends lost 3 bases at V and 4 bases at J; junction bases unmatched: 3. CDR3 length: 15 residues. Germline V gene data show CDR1 as MNHEY and CDR2 as SMNVEV (reference sequence). The CDR3 DNA sequence: TGTGCCAGCAGTTTTCTAGCGGGGGGGACAGAGACCCAGTACTTC. Its translation is CASSFLAGGTETQYF.

Ten or more counts support this clonotype. The chain joins TRBV18 to TRBJ2-3; TRBD1 matches at 9 bases. Trimming took 0 bases from V and 2 from J; bases not matched to a gene: 6. From germline, CDR1 is KGHSH and CDR2 LQKENI. This CDR3 has 17 amino acids. The CDR3 DNA sequence: TGTGCCAGCTCACCACCCCTGACAGGGGGAGACACAGATACGCAGTATTTT. It yields the protein CASSPPLTGGDTDTQYF.

The chain employs TRBV6-1 and TRBJ1-2, with D possibly matching TRBD1 (5 bases). The V end lost 6 bases, the J end lost 5 bases, and 16 bases lay between the germline ends. CDR3 size: 14 residues. Germline lookup yields CDR1 MNHNS and CDR2 SASEGT. CDR3 in amino acids: CASSRPGPDYGYTF. The CDR3 bases are TGTGCCAGCAGCCGCCCGGGACCAGATTATGGCTACACCTTC.

The V gene is TRBV9, the J gene TRBJ2-7; no clear D. The CDR3 extends over 11 amino acids. V was clipped by 9 bases and J by 4 bases, with 11 bases between them. Per germline, CDR1 SGDLS and CDR2 YYNGEE. The CDR3 spells CAKNTEYEQYV. The CDR3 DNA reads as TGTGCCAAAAACACGGAGTACGAGCAGTACGTC.

This clonotype occurred many times. The V and J genes are TRBV7-9 and TRBJ2-7, with D perhaps TRBD2 (5 bases). Germline CDR1 SEHNR, CDR2 FQNEAQ (reference sequence). CDR3 length: 13 amino acids. The V and J ends lost 6 bases and 2 bases respectively, with 11 bases between them. CDR3 region: CASSYGNTYEQYF. The CDR3 coding sequence is TGTGCCAGCAGTTACGGGAATACCTACGAGCAGTACTTC.